This TCR beta chain was observed in a study of glioma-infiltrating T cells. Germline assignment: CDR1 LGHNT and CDR2 FRNRAP. The CDR3 loop spans 15 amino acids. Trimming cost V 5 bases and J 2 bases, with 13 bases left between them. The iRepertoire nested amplicon-rescue multiplex PCR amplified TCR alpha and beta CDR3s from RNA. TCRdb itself ran the multiplex PCR reads through MiXCR, one entry per CDR3 protein. The sample has about 140,000 distinct CDR3 sequences, 39% seen once; the top ten hold over 15%. The receptor was derived from a human donor with low-grade glioma or glioblastoma, undergoing nonglioma brain surgery, or in good health (not recorded which). The rearrangement uses TRBV12-5 and TRBJ2-1; D unresolved. Source material: glioma tissue, nonneoplastic brain tissue, or PBMCs (not recorded which). In DNA, the CDR3 is TGTGCTAGTGGTCCCTCGGCTGCGGCCTACAATGAGCAGTTCTTC. It translates to CASGPSAAAYNEQFF.